A single sample is the source of the 8 T cell receptor beta chains below, sequenced in a study of STAT5B mutations in CD4+ large granular lymphocyte leukemia. Profiled with immunoSEQ multiplex PCR; TCRdb holds only in-frame clones, not every one. The table has approximately 20,000 clones, approximately 84% seen once. The material sequenced was CD4+ T cells from blood buffy coats. These receptors all come from a human donor in good health.

Only a few counts were recorded for this clone. A junction boundary mismatches the germline segment, possibly from a read error. The J gene is TRBJ2-7, the V gene TRBV2, with 10 bases fitting TRBD2. Per germline, CDR1 SNHLY and CDR2 FYNNEI. CDR3 length: 12 residues. The CDR3, as DNA: TGTGCCAGCAGCGCCCTAGCGGGAGCCAATTTCTTC. Translated, it gives CASSALAGANFF.

The chain couples TRBV6-1 to TRBJ1-2; D remains ambiguous. Trimming cost V 4 bases and J 3 bases, with 9 bases left between them. Germline loops: CDR1 MNHNS, CDR2 SASEGT. CDR3 length equals 13 residues. The CDR3 region is CASSVVRDYGYTF. In nucleotides, the CDR3 is TGTGCCAGCAGTGTAGTGAGGGACTATGGCTACACCTTC.

The J gene is TRBJ2-1, the V gene TRBV4-1; 9 positions agree with TRBD2. Germline values: CDR1 MGHRA, CDR2 YSYEKL. Trimming removed 4 bases from V and 5 bases from J; junction bases left unmatched: 15. This CDR3 contains 18 residues. The CDR3 region is CASSLLTSGPHVNNEQFF. As DNA, the CDR3 is TGCGCCAGCAGCCTCCTGACTAGCGGCCCCCACGTGAACAATGAGCAGTTCTTC.

This clone was found a few times. The CDR3 reads CASSKSPGTEAFF. In DNA, the CDR3 is TGTGCCAGCAGTAAAAGTCCAGGCACTGAAGCTTTCTTT. V usage is TRBV6-5 and J usage is TRBJ1-1; D gene ambiguous. This CDR3 contains 13 residues. V lost 5 bases, J lost 4 bases, and 11 bases lay in between. Germline-derived CDR1 and CDR2 are MNHEY and SVGAGI.

The chain couples TRBV18 to TRBJ1-3; perhaps TRBD1 as D (6 bases). The V end lost 7 bases, the J end lost 0 bases, and 16 bases lay between the germline ends. The germline V gene has CDR1 KGHSH and CDR2 LQKENI. This CDR3 is built from 16 residues. Here the CDR3 DNA reads TGTGCCAGCTTACTCAGGAAAGGGGGCTCTGGAAACACCATATATTTT. It specifies CASLLRKGGSGNTIYF.

This clone was recorded only once. The chain has TRBV25-1 and TRBJ2-4; D may be TRBD1 (5 bases). V dropped 2 bases and J dropped 3 bases, with 8 bases sitting between them. Germline loops: CDR1 MGHDK, CDR2 SYGVNS. The CDR3 is 14 amino acids. This chain's CDR3 is CASSEPGNKNIQYF. The CDR3 coding sequence is TGTGCCAGCAGTGAACCAGGGAACAAAAACATTCAGTACTTC. Full variable domain (outside the CDR3, taken from reference TRBV25-1 and TRBJ2-4): EADIYQTPRYLVIGTGKKITLECSQTMGHDKMYWYQQDPGMELHLIHYSYGVNSTEKGDLSSESTVSRIRTEHFPLTLESARPSHTSQYLCASSEPGNKNIQYFGAGTRLSVL.

This rearrangement joins TRBV11-3 to TRBJ2-1; the D gene is possibly TRBD1 (7 bases). Germline V lookup: CDR1 SGHNT, CDR2 YENEEA. The CDR3 loop spans 17 amino acids. Trimming stripped 3 bases from V and 4 bases from J, with 19 bases between. CDR3 coding DNA: TGTGCCAGCAGCTTCCGCAGGGCAGGGGGGCCGTACAATGAGCAGTTCTTC. This encodes CASSFRRAGGPYNEQFF.

This rearrangement joins TRBV18 to TRBJ1-1; tentative D call: TRBD1 (6 bases). Trimming removed 8 bases from V and 0 bases from J, with 10 bases in between. Germline CDR1 and CDR2: KGHSH and LQKENI. The CDR3 is made up of 13 amino acids. In DNA, the CDR3 is TGTGCCAGCCTCAGGGACATGAACACTGAAGCTTTCTTT. Amino acid sequence: CASLRDMNTEAFF.